One and the same sample provided the 8 T cell receptor beta chains below, sequenced in a study of control samples from healthy donors and cancer patients. Clones were sequenced by immunoSEQ multiplex PCR, and TCRdb holds only the in-frame ones, with some missing. The repertoire includes about 89,000 clones, approximately 81% of them detected once, and roughly 2.1% sits in the top ten. Material: blood. The receptor set was obtained from a woman in her thirties or forties in good health.

The J gene is TRBJ1-2, the V gene TRBV24-1; TRBD1 matches at 7 bases. J gave up 5 bases and V 5 bases, and 10 bases lay outside the gene matches. Germline values: CDR1 KGHDR, CDR2 SFDVKD. CDR3 length equals 15 residues. For the CDR3, the DNA is TGTGCCACCAGTGTCGCCTCAACAGGGGTTTATGGCTACACCTTC. Encoded protein: CATSVASTGVYGYTF.

The chain has TRBV5-1 and TRBJ1-1, with 8 bases lining up with TRBD1. Germline CDR1 is SGHRS and CDR2 is YFSETQ. CDR3 size: 17 residues. The V segment lost 5 bases and the J segment 1 base; nucleotides outside the gene matches: 13. CDR3 region: CASRLRAGQGTNTEAFF. The CDR3, as DNA: TGCGCCAGCAGGTTGAGGGCCGGACAGGGAACGAACACTGAAGCTTTCTTT.

In this sample, this clone turned up once. This chain uses TRBV3-1 (or the pseudogene TRBV3-2) with TRBJ1-2; D is undetermined. Germline V lookup: CDR1 LGHDT, CDR2 YNNKEL (reference sequence). Trimming cost V 0 bases and J 4 bases, with 9 bases left between them. The CDR3 is made up of 14 amino acids. Here the CDR3 reads CASSQDGPLYGYTF. The DNA for the CDR3 is TGTGCCAGCAGCCAAGATGGACCTCTCTATGGCTACACCTTC.

This rearrangement joins TRBV29-1 to TRBJ1-2, with D perhaps TRBD1 (5 bases). Germline assignment: CDR1 SQVTM and CDR2 ANQGSEA. V was shortened by 3 bases and J by 6 bases, with 14 bases between the two germline ends. The CDR3 loop spans 13 amino acids. The CDR3 loop reads CSVDPSGGHGYTF. CDR3 nucleotides: TGCAGCGTTGATCCTTCGGGGGGACATGGCTACACCTTC.

This chain links TRBV27 with TRBJ2-7; D could derive from TRBD1 or TRBD2 (5 bases each). Germline CDR1 is MNHEY and CDR2 is SMNVEV (reference sequence). This CDR3 is 14 amino acids long. V lost 3 bases and J 4 bases, leaving 13 bases between the germline ends. The CDR3 here is CASSFVGERYEQYF. The DNA of the CDR3 is TGTGCCAGCAGTTTTGTGGGGGAACGGTACGAGCAGTACTTC.

This clone came up a few times. This chain links TRBV6-6 with TRBJ2-7; 7 positions agree with TRBD2. Germline assignment: CDR1 MNHNY and CDR2 SVGAGI (reference sequence). The trim removed 0 bases at V and 0 bases at J, leaving 2 bases unmatched. The CDR3 sequence is 15 residues long. The chain's CDR3 is CASSYSSGHSYEQYF. For the CDR3, the DNA is TGTGCCAGCAGTTACTCTAGCGGGCACTCCTACGAGCAGTACTTC.

The V and J genes are TRBV4-1 and TRBJ1-3; D might be TRBD1 (5 bases). There are 15 residues in the CDR3. The V end lost 4 bases, the J end lost 3 bases, and 13 bases lay between the germline ends. The germline V gene encodes CDR1 MGHRA and CDR2 YSYEKL. CDR3 nucleotide sequence: TGCGCCAGCAGCCCCTTCAGGGTGGTTGGAAACACCATATATTTT. Amino acid sequence: CASSPFRVVGNTIYF.

This rearrangement joins TRBV6-6 to TRBJ2-3; weak D call: TRBD2 (5 bases). CDR1 is MNHNY and CDR2 is SVGAGI in the germline V gene (reference sequence). This CDR3 spans 16 amino acids. Trimming removed 0 bases at V and 1 base at J, with 11 bases between. CDR3 DNA: TGTGCCAGCAGTTACTCTGCCAGCGGAGGCACAGATACGCAGTATTTT. It encodes CASSYSASGGTDTQYF.